The 10 T cell receptor beta chains below were found in one sample sequenced in a study of T cells after yellow fever vaccination. Each CDR3 protein is one row after TCRdb ran MiXCR on the 5' RACE reads. Here the sample spans more than 95,000 distinct CDR3 sequences, 6% to 8% being singletons. This sample comprised CD4+ T cells sorted from PBMCs, obtained around 10 days after the first yellow fever vaccination. All receptors come from a man aged 18 to 35 who received the YFV17D yellow fever vaccine.

Ten or more counts support this clonotype. The J gene is TRBJ2-3, the V gene TRBV5-1; weak D call: TRBD2 (6 bases). V was clipped by 0 bases and J by 6 bases, with 11 bases between them. Germline V gene sequence: CDR1 SGHRS, CDR2 YFSETQ. The CDR3 is 14 residues long. Here the CDR3 DNA reads TGCGCCAGCAGCTTGGACCCCCTAGCGGATACGCAGTATTTT. Translating it yields CASSLDPLADTQYF.

Details on this clonotype: Being one base from a much bigger clone, this may be a read error. This chain connects TRBV12-3 or TRBV12-4 to TRBJ2-1, with TRBD2 identical over 11 bases. This CDR3 comprises 16 residues. V lost 6 bases, J lost 8 bases, and 12 bases stayed unmatched. The CDR3 DNA is TGTGCCAGCAGGCCCCGACTAGCGGGGTGTTTCGATGAGCAGTTCTTC. This sequence encodes CASRPRLAGCFDEQFF.

This clonotype was recorded at least ten times. The gene calls are TRBV7-7 and TRBJ2-3; 8 bases fit TRBD1. Germline CDR1 SSHAT, CDR2 FNYEAQ (reference sequence). J was trimmed by 5 bases and V by 5 bases; bases with no gene match: 6. This CDR3 has 14 residues. CDR3 residues: CASSQTGVEDTQYF. CDR3 nucleotide sequence: TGTGCCAGCAGCCAGACAGGGGTAGAAGATACGCAGTATTTT. Full variable domain (remainder filled in from reference TRBV7-7 and TRBJ2-3): GAGVSQSPRYKVTKRGQDVTLRCDPISSHATLYWYQQALGQGPEFLTYFNYEAQPDKSGLPSDRFSAERPEGSISTLTIQRTEQRDSAMYRCASSQTGVEDTQYFGPGTRLTVL.

This clonotype has ten or more counts. The chain carries TRBV5-1 and TRBJ1-2, with 11 bases identical to TRBD1. Germline CDR1 SGHRS, CDR2 YFSETQ. Trimming removed 4 bases from V and 9 bases from J; junction bases left unmatched: 8. The CDR3 covers 14 residues. DNA for the CDR3: TGCGCCAGCAGCACTGGACAGGGGGCGAATAGCTACACCTTC. It yields the protein CASSTGQGANSYTF. The full variable domain, rest sourced from reference TRBV5-1 and TRBJ1-2, is KAGVTQTPRYLIKTRGQQVTLSCSPISGHRSVSWYQQTPGQGLQFLFEYFSETQRNKGNFPGRFSGRQFSNSRSEMNVSTLELGDSALYLCASSTGQGANSYTFGSGTRLTVV.

This clonotype occurred many times. The CDR3: CASRQIGGNTGELFF. DNA of the CDR3: TGTGCCAGCAGACAAATAGGGGGGAACACCGGGGAGCTGTTTTTT. The V call is TRBV6-2 or TRBV6-3, the J call TRBJ2-2; weak D call: TRBD1 (6 bases). The length of the CDR3 is 15 residues. Germline assignment: CDR1 MNHEY and CDR2 SVGEGT. Between the trimmed V and J ends, which lost 6 bases and 1 base, there was a span of 12 bases.

This clonotype was picked up many times. This chain connects TRBV5-1 to TRBJ1-1, with a weak D call TRBD1 (6 bases). Germline CDR1 and CDR2: SGHRS and YFSETQ. The length of the CDR3 is 17 residues. Deletions cut 0 bases from V and 0 bases from J, with 15 bases between. This CDR3 reads CASSLGGPGGMNTEAFF. CDR3 DNA sequence: TGCGCCAGCAGCTTGGGGGGTCCCGGGGGCATGAACACTGAAGCTTTCTTT.

This clonotype was counted many times. The chain carries TRBV12-3 or TRBV12-4 and TRBJ2-7, with D perhaps TRBD1 or TRBD2 (5 bases each). CDR3 size: 14 residues. The ends were cut back, 3 bases at V and 7 bases at J, with 16 bases in the middle. The CDR3 DNA reads as TGTGCCAGCAGTTTTGGGACGGAAGAGGGGGAGCAGTACGTC. This encodes CASSFGTEEGEQYV.

This clonotype was counted many times. V gene TRBV5-1 combines with J gene TRBJ2-3, with D hard to call. Per germline, CDR1 SGHRS and CDR2 YFSETQ. The germline V and J ends were trimmed by 1 base and 4 bases, with 10 bases remaining between them. The length of the CDR3 is 14 residues. CDR3 coding DNA: TGCGCCAGCAGCTTGATGGGTAGCTCAGATACGCAGTATTTT. Residues: CASSLMGSSDTQYF.

This clonotype was recorded many times. The V gene is TRBV4-1, the J gene TRBJ2-5; D is ambiguous. Per the germline V gene, CDR1 is MGHRA and CDR2 is YSYEKL. Trimming pared 2 bases from V and 5 bases from J, leaving 9 bases between. This CDR3 has 13 residues. The CDR3 is CASSQQYEETQYF. The CDR3 DNA reads as TGCGCCAGCAGCCAACAATATGAGGAGACCCAGTACTTC.

This clonotype appeared many times. The chain links TRBV20-1 to TRBJ2-7; a possible D gene is TRBD1 (6 bases). V lost 3 bases, J lost 6 bases, and 18 bases lay in between. Germline assignment: CDR1 DFQATT and CDR2 SNEGSKA (reference sequence). The CDR3 runs to 14 residues. The CDR3 spells CSASHVQGPGEQYV. DNA for the CDR3: TGCAGTGCTAGCCACGTACAGGGCCCAGGCGAGCAGTACGTC.